This TCR beta chain was sequenced in a study of T cells in Graves' hyperthyroidism and ophthalmopathy. Study outcomes and limitations: Blood samples included most of the expanded thyroid clonotypes exceeding 0.001. Progression to ophthalmopathy was predicted a median of approximately 6.4 months early.

It was RNA transcripts that yielded the amplified TCR beta CDR3 regions. TCR CDR3 regions were first amplified by RT-PCR with HTBI primers. TCRdb independently ran MiXCR on the multiplex PCR reads; one entry per CDR3 protein. The sample shows 490,000 or so distinct CDR3 sequences, approximately 48% of them seen only once. This clonotype was found a few times. Its antigen is as yet unknown. Per the germline V gene, CDR1 is MNHEY and CDR2 is SVGAGI. Trimming took off 7 bases at V and 7 bases at J, with 7 bases between the two ends. The CDR3 spans 11 residues. Sample: peripheral blood or thyroid tissue (not recorded which). This TCR was recovered from an adult woman with Graves' disease, either hyperthyroidism or ophthalmopathy (not recorded which). This chain links TRBV6-5 with TRBJ2-2; perhaps TRBD1 as D (5 bases). The CDR3 loop reads CASTRGGELFF. CDR3 DNA: TGTGCCAGCACAAGGGGCGGGGAGCTGTTTTTT.